This T cell receptor beta chain is drawn from a study of blood T cell repertoires in COVID-19. Study as a whole: Italy, Spain and the United States were the sources of the convalescent and acute COVID-19 samples. PBMCs, B-cell-depleted T cells, or T cells provided the cDNA or gDNA that made up the material.

Trimming shortened V by 4 bases and J by 2 bases, and 13 bases separated the two germline ends. CDR3 length: 14 residues. The germline gives CDR1 SGHNT, CDR2 YYREEE (reference sequence). Per the original methods: Cell counts per sample came from amplifying reference gene primers. Sequenced by immunoSEQ multiplex PCR; TCRdb stores in-frame clones only, minus some. D and trimming come from the DNA, and the V and J calls and clone size come from that table. In the table there are more than 110,000 clones, just under 90% of which are singletons. The receptor was isolated from a woman at least 80 years old with acute or convalescent COVID-19. The chain has TRBV5-4 and TRBJ2-7; D is possibly TRBD1 (6 bases). The sequenced material came from peripheral blood. For the CDR3, the DNA is TGTGCCAGCAGCGTGGAACAGGGTCCCTACGAGCAGTACTTC. It specifies CASSVEQGPYEQYF.